These 12 T cell receptor beta chains share one sample of origin, sequenced in a study of beta chain features in type 1 diabetes. Expressed TCRB transcripts were sequenced because the isolated RNA had all been reverse transcribed beforehand. The protocol was immunoSEQ multiplex PCR, while the TCRdb copy is restricted to in-frame clones and leaves out a portion. The sample lists fewer than 250,000 clones, about 10% seen once, with less than 0.035% in the top ten. The material sequenced was naive CD4+ T cells from blood. The receptors here all came from a woman aged 18 to 35 in good health.

This clone turned up a few times. This rearrangement joins TRBV7-7 to TRBJ2-1; D uncertain. The V end lost 5 bases, the J end lost 6 bases, and 20 bases lay between the germline ends. The CDR3 runs 16 residues. Per the germline V gene, CDR1 is SSHAT and CDR2 is FNYEAQ (reference sequence). The CDR3 coding sequence is TGTGCCAGCAGCCCCTACCACAGCCCCTTCGGCAATGAGCAGTTCTTC. Protein sequence: CASSPYHSPFGNEQFF.

In this sample, this clone turned up a few times. This chain connects TRBV30 to TRBJ2-7; a weak D match, TRBD2 (6 bases). The V and J ends lost 3 bases and 2 bases respectively, with 14 bases between them. There are 14 residues in the CDR3. Germline V gene sequence: CDR1 GTSNPN, CDR2 SVGIG (reference sequence). The CDR3 loop reads CAWSPGGPTYEQYF. Written as DNA, the CDR3 is TGTGCCTGGAGCCCCGGAGGGCCTACCTACGAGCAGTACTTC.

Notes on this clone: The sample holds other DNA sequences that translate to the same CDR3. The chain joins TRBV5-1 to TRBJ2-2, with 10 bases fitting TRBD2. The CDR3 is 15 amino acids. The V gene's germline CDR1 is SGHRS and CDR2 YFSETQ. V gave up 0 bases and J gave up 5 bases; unmatched junction bases: 1. The DNA for the CDR3 is TGCGCCAGCAGCTTGGGACTAGCGGGTACCGGGGAGCTGTTTTTT. It yields the protein CASSLGLAGTGELFF.

The chain joins TRBV5-4 to TRBJ2-3; weak D call: TRBD2 (6 bases). V dropped 0 bases and J dropped 1 base, with 9 bases sitting between them. Germline loops: CDR1 SGHNT, CDR2 YYREEE (reference sequence). The CDR3 covers 15 residues. This CDR3 is CASSLGGGRTDTQYF. The CDR3 DNA is TGTGCCAGCAGCTTGGGAGGAGGGCGCACAGATACGCAGTATTTT.

Only a few counts were recorded for this clone. The V gene is TRBV2, the J gene TRBJ2-2; D is perhaps TRBD1 (5 bases). The length of the CDR3 is 18 residues. The germline CDR1 and CDR2 sequences are SNHLY and FYNNEI. V was clipped by 6 bases and J by 0 bases, with 20 bases between them. CDR3 in DNA: TGTGCCAGCAGACGAAAGACAGCCAGGGCCGCGAACACCGGGGAGCTGTTTTTT. It translates to CASRRKTARAANTGELFF.

The sample holds a few counts of this clone. V and J are TRBV5-6 and TRBJ1-3; TRBD1 matches at 7 bases. This CDR3 region has 14 residues. CDR1 is SGHDT and CDR2 is YYEEEE in the germline V gene. J was trimmed by 4 bases and V by 5 bases; bases with no gene match: 6. The CDR3, as DNA: TGTGCCAGCAGTTCACAGGGGTCCGGAAACACCATATATTTT. It codes for CASSSQGSGNTIYF.

This clone was detected only a few times. The chain has TRBV5-1 and TRBJ2-3, with TRBD2 matching over 7 bases. Germline CDR1 reads SGHRS; CDR2 reads YFSETQ. V trimming: 3 bases; J trimming: 7 bases; junction bases outside the gene matches: 14. This CDR3 has 16 amino acids. CDR3 protein: CASSSAWAGAVNTQYF. In DNA, the CDR3 is TGCGCCAGCAGCTCGGCCTGGGCGGGAGCCGTGAATACGCAGTATTTT.

The sample holds a few counts of this clone. The chain has TRBV30 and TRBJ2-5; D is perhaps TRBD2 (5 bases). Trimming took off 4 bases at V and 5 bases at J, with 14 bases between the two ends. Germline V lookup: CDR1 GTSNPN, CDR2 SVGIG (reference sequence). The CDR3 spans 13 residues. CDR3: CAWTPRGRETQYF. DNA of the CDR3: TGTGCCTGGACCCCCCGGGGTCGGGAGACCCAGTACTTC.

This clone was seen only a few times. The chain is built from TRBV15 and TRBJ2-7, with 10 positions matching TRBD1. The CDR3 has 17 amino acids. V was pared by 3 bases and J by 7 bases, with 15 bases of the junction left unmatched. In germline, CDR1 is LNHNV, CDR2 YYDKDF (reference sequence). CDR3: CATSSVGEGDRGREQYF. In nucleotides, the CDR3 is TGTGCCACCAGCAGTGTGGGAGAGGGTGACAGGGGGCGAGAGCAGTACTTC.

In this sample, this clone turned up a few times. V and J are TRBV7-9 and TRBJ1-3, with D unresolved. The CDR3 length is 16 residues. Between the trimmed V and J ends, which lost 3 bases and 2 bases, there was a span of 14 bases. Germline CDR1 and CDR2: SEHNR and FQNEAQ (reference sequence). This chain's CDR3 is CASSFFLGDTGNTIYF. The CDR3 DNA follows: TGTGCCAGCAGCTTCTTCCTAGGTGATACTGGAAACACCATATATTTT.

This clone was seen only a few times. V and J are TRBV4-2 and TRBJ2-7; TRBD1 is a possible D gene (6 bases). The CDR3 contains 13 residues. V was trimmed by 5 bases and J by 2 bases, leaving 10 bases between them. Germline loops: CDR1 LGHNA, CDR2 YNFKEQ. In DNA form, the CDR3 reads TGTGCCAGCAGCTCTCGGGACACCTACGAGCAGTACTTC. Translation: CASSSRDTYEQYF.

This rearrangement joins TRBV6-6 to TRBJ1-6, with 8 bases aligning to TRBD1. The V and J ends lost 4 bases and 7 bases, in that order; junction bases with no gene match: 3. CDR3 length: 14 residues. CDR1 MNHNY and CDR2 SVGAGI come from the germline V gene (reference sequence). CDR3 DNA sequence: TGTGCCAGCAGTTGGACAGGGAGAAATTCACCCCTCCACTTT. Protein product: CASSWTGRNSPLHF.